Listed below are T cell receptor beta chains from one sample, sequenced in a study of blood T cell repertoires in COVID-19. The method was immunoSEQ multiplex PCR; TCRdb's version includes in-frame clones alone and lacks a portion of them. The sample lists about 42,000 clones, 70% to 80% seen once, with 25% to 35% in the top ten. The sequenced sample was peripheral blood. These receptors came from a woman in her seventies with acute or convalescent COVID-19. The CDR3 runs from the conserved cysteine through the conserved F or W. Each record gives: V gene, CDR3 protein.

TRBV2	CASCQLGNTGELFF
TRBV7-9	CASSLRQGNEKLFF
TRBV7-9	CASSPLQGLAGGRYNEQFF
TRBV10-3	CATVLAGATDTQYF
TRBV28	CASSEAVRTYNEQFF
TRBV19	CASSKLQGASNQPQHF
TRBV5-1	CASSISRQVQETQYF
TRBV28	CASSLAVLREQYF
TRBV19	CASRRDRSTDTQYF
TRBV24-1	CATSDGSQGNQPQHF
TRBV6-1	CASSEFGEGDYGYTF
TRBV20-1	CSASTPYGGNQPQHF
TRBV12-3/TRBV12-4	CASSLGTGQAFF
TRBV20-1	CSASVTSGALETQYF
TRBV11-2	CASSSGSADTQYF
TRBV11-2	CASSPRDRGHTGELFF
TRBV28	CASTQTGANEKLFF
TRBV5-1	CASSHRGVAGDSREQFF
TRBV11-3	CASSVRGRGRETQYF
TRBV7-9	CASSEGTDPEKLFF
TRBV18	CASSPLPGTGNTGELFF
TRBV9	CASSVQGGTEAFF
TRBV18	CASSPTRTGELFF
TRBV3-1/TRBV3-2	CASSQGLSRGVQFF
TRBV9	CASSYGTSKGGEQYF
TRBV30	CAWSGGHQPQHF
TRBV28	CASSLWAGAMNTEAFF
TRBV19	CASRSVDNSPLHF
TRBV3-1/TRBV3-2	CASSQEWSSSPNTEAFF
TRBV7-9	CASSLEGGGNQPQHF
TRBV12-3/TRBV12-4	CASSRGTGAEQYF
TRBV12-5	CASGPGTAPTSTDTQYF
TRBV27	CASSFTGDTATNEKLFF
TRBV23-1	CASSQSFEQTGNTIYF
TRBV7-2	CASSERTGALNIQYF